This TCR beta chain came from a study of neurological immune-mediated disorders. Germline V gives CDR1 ENHRY, CDR2 SYGVKD. The CDR3 is 15 residues long. Trimming at V came to 3 bases and at J to 1 base, leaving 3 bases not matched to a gene. General study findings and limits: With the multiple sclerosis repertoire cluster, neither clinical nor MRI features showed any association.

One entry per CDR3 protein results from TCRdb running MiXCR on the 5' RACE reads. The table has about 120,000 distinct CDR3 sequences, roughly 3.2% seen once. This clonotype came up many times. Its antigen is still unknown. The V gene is TRBV10-3, the J gene TRBJ1-5; 7 bases fit TRBD1. The sequencing sample was made of PBMCs. This receptor was identified in a woman in her 30s with multiple sclerosis. In nucleotides, the CDR3 is TGTGCCATCAGTGATAACAGGGGAAGCAATCAGCCCCAGCATTTT. Translated, it gives CAISDNRGSNQPQHF.